This TCR beta chain emerged from a study of blood T cell repertoires in COVID-19. Across the study: Spain, Italy and the United States supplied samples that represented acute and convalescent COVID-19. In each case, the material was cDNA or gDNA derived from T cells, B-cell-depleted T cells, or PBMCs.

Trimming took off 2 bases at V and 5 bases at J, with 8 bases between the two ends. From germline, CDR1 is SGHRS and CDR2 YFSETQ. The CDR3 spans 14 residues. Assay used: immunoSEQ multiplex PCR; TCRdb lists only in-frame clones, some missing. The top ten clones hold less than 3.5% of a sample with more than 150,000 clones, over 70% of them seen once. The rearrangement uses TRBV5-1 and TRBJ1-6; D gene unclear. This clonotype was obtained from a woman aged 55-70 years with acute or convalescent COVID-19. Input material: peripheral blood. The CDR3 DNA reads as TGCGCCAGCAGCTTAGAGGGTGATAATTCACCCCTCCACTTT. Amino acids: CASSLEGDNSPLHF. The entire variable domain, with the rest obtained from reference TRBV5-1 and TRBJ1-6, is as follows: KAGVTQTPRYLIKTRGQQVTLSCSPISGHRSVSWYQQTPGQGLQFLFEYFSETQRNKGNFPGRFSGRQFSNSRSEMNVSTLELGDSALYLCASSLEGDNSPLHFGNGTRLTVT.